What follows describes a single T cell receptor (beta chain). Its target is unknown. Trimming took 2 bases from V and 13 from J, leaving 16 bases between them. Germline CDR1 reads SGHDT; CDR2 reads YYEEEE. CDR3 length: 13 amino acids. The data were obtained in a study of cytomegalovirus exposure and HLA in healthy donors. Notes on the study in general: TRBV6-2, TRBV6-3 and some other V segments were unresolvable in 87-base-pair reads. Using a false discovery rate of 0.05, a later analysis showed that 15,000 to 20,000 TCR beta sequences were associated with HLA alleles. The study had only CMV serostatus as immune exposure information.

PCR was performed using 60 Vbeta and 13 Jbeta primers. Assay used: immunoSEQ multiplex PCR; TCRdb lists only in-frame clones, some missing. This table holds about 210,000 clones. This clonotype originated in a woman in her twenties or thirties in good health and CMV-seropositive. Sequences were obtained from PBMCs. V gene TRBV5-6 combines with J gene TRBJ2-1, with D possibly TRBD2 on 6 matching bases. The CDR3 DNA reads TGTGCCAGCAGCTTTGGCCGGGAGAGGTACCAGTTCTTC. This codes for CASSFGRERYQFF.